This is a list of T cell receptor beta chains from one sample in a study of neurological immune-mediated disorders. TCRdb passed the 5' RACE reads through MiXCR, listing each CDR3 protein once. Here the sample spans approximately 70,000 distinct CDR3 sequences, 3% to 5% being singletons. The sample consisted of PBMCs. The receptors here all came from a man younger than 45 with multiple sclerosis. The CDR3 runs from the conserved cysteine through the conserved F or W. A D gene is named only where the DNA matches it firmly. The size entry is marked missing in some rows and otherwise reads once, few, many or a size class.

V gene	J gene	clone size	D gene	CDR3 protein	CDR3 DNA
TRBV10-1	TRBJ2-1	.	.	CASSESEEGNEQFF	TGCGCCAGCAGTGAGTCAGAGGAAGGCAATGAGCAGTTCTTC
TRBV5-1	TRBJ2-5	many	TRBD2	CASSLDGTRGETQYF	TGCGCCAGCAGCTTGGACGGGACTAGAGGGGAGACCCAGTACTTC
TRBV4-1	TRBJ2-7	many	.	CASSQAHTSSYEQYF	TGCGCCAGCAGCCAAGCCCACACCAGCTCCTACGAGCAGTACTTC
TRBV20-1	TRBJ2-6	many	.	CSASDSSGANVLTF	TGCAGTGCCTCGGACTCCTCTGGGGCCAACGTCCTGACTTTC
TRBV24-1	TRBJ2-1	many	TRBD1	CATSDSTGAAYNEQFF	TGTGCCACCAGTGATTCGACAGGGGCGGCCTACAATGAGCAGTTCTTC
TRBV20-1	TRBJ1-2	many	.	CSAAPGYYGYTF	TGCAGTGCTGCCCCGGGGTACTATGGCTACACCTTC
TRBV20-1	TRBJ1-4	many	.	CSAARGSEKLFF	TGCAGTGCGGCCAGGGGCTCTGAAAAACTGTTTTTT
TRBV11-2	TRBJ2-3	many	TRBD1	CASSFGRGHITDTQYF	TGTGCCAGCAGCTTCGGCAGGGGGCATATCACAGATACGCAGTATTTT
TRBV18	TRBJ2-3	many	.	CASSPLAGWQDTQYF	TGTGCCAGCTCACCACTGGCCGGCTGGCAAGATACGCAGTATTTT
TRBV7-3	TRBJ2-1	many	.	CARVYNEQFF	TGTGCCAGGGTATACAATGAACAGTTCTTC
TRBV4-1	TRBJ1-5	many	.	CASSQEAGGDQPQHF	TGCGCCAGCAGCCAAGAGGCGGGGGGCGATCAGCCCCAGCATTTT
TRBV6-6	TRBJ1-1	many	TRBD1	CASSPPGQPNTEAFF	TGTGCCAGCAGTCCTCCGGGACAGCCGAACACTGAAGCTTTCTTT
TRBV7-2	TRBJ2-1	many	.	CASSSRLGWRYNEQFF	TGTGCCAGCAGCTCCAGGCTAGGCTGGAGATACAATGAGCAGTTCTTC
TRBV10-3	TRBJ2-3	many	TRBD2	CAIRGASGGNTQYF	TGTGCCATCAGGGGGGCTAGCGGGGGGAATACGCAGTATTTT
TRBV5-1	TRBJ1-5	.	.	CASSFGQNQPQNF	TGCGCCAGCAGCTTCGGACAGAATCAGCCCCAGAATTTT
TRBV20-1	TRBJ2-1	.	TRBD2	CSARWSLAGYNEQFF	TGCAGTGCGCGGTGGAGTCTAGCGGGTTACAATGAGCAGTTCTTC
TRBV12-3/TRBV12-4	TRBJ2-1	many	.	CASSLFQASGNEQFF	TGTGCCAGCAGTTTATTTCAGGCCTCAGGGAATGAGCAGTTCTTC
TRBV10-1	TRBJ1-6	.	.	CASSGGVNSPLHF	TGCGCCAGCAGTGGGGGGGTAAATTCACCCCTCCACTTT
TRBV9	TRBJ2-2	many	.	CASSLQGGTNTGELFF	TGTGCCAGCAGCTTACAGGGGGGGACGAACACCGGGGAGCTGTTTTTT
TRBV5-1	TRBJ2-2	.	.	CASSLDRGRDSGELFF	TGCGCCAGCAGCCTCGACCGGGGAAGAGATTCAGGGGAGCTGTTTTTT
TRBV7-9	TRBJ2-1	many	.	CASSRYRSNEQFF	TGTGCCAGCAGCCGATATAGGTCCAATGAGCAGTTCTTC
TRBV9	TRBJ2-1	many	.	CASSGWGGGRYNEQFF	TGTGCCAGCAGCGGATGGGGAGGGGGGAGATACAATGAGCAGTTCTTC
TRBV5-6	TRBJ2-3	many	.	CASSLAGNTDTQYF	TGTGCCAGCAGCTTGGCGGGGAATACAGATACGCAGTATTTT
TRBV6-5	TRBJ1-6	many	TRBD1	CASRSGNRGSNSPLNF	TGTGCCAGCAGGTCGGGGAACAGGGGGAGTAATTCACCCCTCAACTTT
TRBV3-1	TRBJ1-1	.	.	CASSQADRNTEAFF	TGTGCCAGCAGCCAGGCAGACAGGAACACTGAAGCTTTCTTT
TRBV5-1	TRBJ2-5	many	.	CASSFQGSQETQYF	TGCGCCAGCAGCTTCCAGGGCTCTCAAGAGACCCAGTACTTC
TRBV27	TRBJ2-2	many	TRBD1	CASSRLDRGPGAGELFF	TGTGCCAGCAGTAGATTAGACAGGGGGCCTGGGGCCGGGGAGCTGTTTTTT
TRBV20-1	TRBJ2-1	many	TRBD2	CSARGLAGVRYNEQFF	TGCAGTGCTAGGGGACTAGCGGGGGTCAGGTACAATGAGCAGTTCTTC
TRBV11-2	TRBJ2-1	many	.	CASRRDPYSGEQFF	TGTGCCAGCAGGCGAGACCCTTACAGCGGTGAGCAGTTCTTC
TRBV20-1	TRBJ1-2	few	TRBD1	CSANRGVGYGYTF	TGCAGTGCCAACAGGGGAGTCGGCTATGGCTACACCTTC
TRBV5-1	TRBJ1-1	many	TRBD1	CASSSWPGGSENTEAFF	TGCGCCAGCAGCTCCTGGCCAGGGGGCTCAGAGAACACTGAAGCTTTCTTT
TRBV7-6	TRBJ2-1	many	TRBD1	CASSTGTGGREQFF	TGTGCCAGCAGCACCGGGACAGGGGGCCGAGAGCAGTTCTTC
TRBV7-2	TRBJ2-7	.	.	CASTTGIGEQYF	TGTGCCAGCACCACAGGGATAGGCGAGCAGTACTTC
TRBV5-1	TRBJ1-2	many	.	CASSSDGRYGYTF	TGCGCCAGCAGCTCGGACGGGCGCTATGGCTACACCTTC
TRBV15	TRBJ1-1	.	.	CATSRIYSNTEAFF	TGTGCCACCAGCAGAATCTACTCGAACACTGAAGCTTTCTTT
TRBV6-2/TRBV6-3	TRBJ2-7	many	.	CASSYAVAYEQYF	TGTGCCAGCAGTTACGCCGTCGCCTACGAGCAGTACTTC
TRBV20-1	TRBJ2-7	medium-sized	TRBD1	CSARNLQGESYEQYF	TGCAGTGCTAGAAATTTGCAGGGGGAGTCCTACGAGCAGTACTTC
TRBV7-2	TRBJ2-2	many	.	CASTARFGELFF	TGTGCCAGCACCGCGAGATTTGGGGAGCTGTTTTTT
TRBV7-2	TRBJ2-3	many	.	CASSYTGFVFSTDTQYF	TGTGCCAGCAGCTATACAGGGTTTGTCTTCAGCACAGATACGCAGTATTTT
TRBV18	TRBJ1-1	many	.	CASSGGNTEAFF	TGTGCCAGCTCAGGAGGGAATACTGAAGCTTTCTTT
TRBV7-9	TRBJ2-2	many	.	CASSSQSSNTGELFF	TGTGCCAGCAGCTCACAAAGTTCGAACACCGGGGAGCTGTTTTTT
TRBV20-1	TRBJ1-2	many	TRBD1	CSATGTGGMGANYGYTF	TGCAGTGCTACTGGGACAGGGGGCATGGGAGCTAACTATGGCTACACCTTC
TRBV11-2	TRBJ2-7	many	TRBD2	CASSFSGTSGEQYF	TGTGCCAGCAGCTTCTCCGGGACTAGCGGCGAGCAGTACTTC
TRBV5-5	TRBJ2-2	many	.	CASRTGPTGELFF	TGTGCCAGCAGGACAGGACCCACCGGGGAGCTGTTTTTT
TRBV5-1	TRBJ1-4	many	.	CASSQVGGPREKLFF	TGCGCCAGCAGCCAGGTTGGGGGCCCGAGAGAAAAACTGTTTTTT
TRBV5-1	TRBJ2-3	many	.	CASPLRVAFTDTQYF	TGCGCCAGCCCCTTAAGGGTAGCTTTCACAGATACGCAGTATTTT
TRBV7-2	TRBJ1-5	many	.	CASSQREGQPQNF	TGTGCCAGCAGCCAACGGGAGGGTCAGCCCCAGAATTTT
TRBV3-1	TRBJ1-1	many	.	CASSQDYPGTTEAFF	TGTGCCAGCAGCCAAGACTATCCAGGGACCACTGAAGCTTTCTTT
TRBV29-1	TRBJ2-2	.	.	CSVLRVGTGELFF	TGCAGCGTTCTTCGGGTTGGCACCGGGGAGCTGTTTTTT
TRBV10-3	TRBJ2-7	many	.	CAISGDRNNEQYF	TGTGCCATCAGTGGAGACAGAAACAACGAGCAGTACTTC
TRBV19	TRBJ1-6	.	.	CASRRAGSPLHF	TGTGCCAGTAGAAGGGCTGGCTCACCCCTCCACTTT
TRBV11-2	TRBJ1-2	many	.	CASSSGEGPYGYTF	TGTGCCAGCAGCTCCGGGGAGGGTCCCTATGGCTACACCTTC
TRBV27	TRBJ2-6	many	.	CASSLLGTVSGANVLTF	TGTGCCAGCAGTTTACTAGGGACTGTTTCTGGGGCCAACGTCCTGACTTTC
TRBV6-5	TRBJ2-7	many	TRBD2	CASKRDRSYEQYF	TGTGCCAGTAAGCGGGACCGCTCCTACGAGCAGTACTTC
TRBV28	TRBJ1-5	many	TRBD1	CASKDGRGLSVGQPQHF	TGTGCCAGCAAAGACGGCAGGGGGCTCAGTGTGGGTCAGCCCCAGCATTTT